This T cell receptor (beta chain) was identified in a study of T cell changes during pregnancy in multiple sclerosis. The CDR3 consists of 16 residues. Germline trimming cut 4 bases from V and 2 bases from J; bases unmatched to any gene: 5. The V gene's germline CDR1 is SGHTA and CDR2 FQGNSA. The repertoire was sequenced with immunoSEQ multiplex PCR; TCRdb's copy has only in-frame clones and lacks some. The repertoire holds some 67,000 clones, with 80% to 95% as singletons. This chain connects TRBV7-2 to TRBJ2-2; 9 bases align to TRBD2. The sample here was peripheral blood, taken in the first trimester of pregnancy. The sequence derives from a female donor with multiple sclerosis, enrolled in a pregnancy study. In DNA, the CDR3 is TGTGCCAGCAGCTGGGCGGGGGGGTCCAACACCGGGGAGCTGTTTTTT. This sequence encodes CASSWAGGSNTGELFF.